This T cell receptor (beta chain) derives from a study of blood T cell repertoires in COVID-19. As for the study in general: T cells, B-cell-depleted T cells, or PBMCs supplied cDNA or gDNA.

The CDR3 totals 13 residues. Germline V gene data show CDR1 as SGHRS and CDR2 as YFSETQ. The germline V and J ends were trimmed by 0 bases and 6 bases, with 7 bases remaining between them. Enrolled during active infection, Seattle patients were then followed longitudinally. TCRdb's table, derived via immunoSEQ multiplex PCR, lists solely in-frame clones and lacks some. The sample shows some 350,000 clones, around nine tenths of them seen only once. Sequenced: peripheral blood. This receptor was obtained from a woman aged 70 to 79 with COVID-19, enrolled during active disease. The chain carries TRBV5-1 and TRBJ1-5; D gene unclear. CDR3 nucleotide sequence: TGCGCCAGCAGCTTGGGGACTAGTCAGCCCCAGCATTTT. Amino acid sequence: CASSLGTSQPQHF.